Reported below is one T cell receptor (beta chain). Its cognate antigen is unknown. It was with 60 Vbeta and 13 Jbeta primers that the PCR ran. Repertoires were generated with immunoSEQ multiplex PCR, while TCRdb's copy carries only in-frame clones and drops some. Found here are about 190,000 clones; the top ten clones hold approximately 6.9%. The sample originates from a study of cytomegalovirus exposure and HLA in healthy donors. As for the study in general: Earlier sequencing of approximately 200 million T cells yielded 95 million to 120 million unique TCR beta sequences.

Study-wide findings and caveats: Available immune exposure information was restricted to CMV serostatus only.

This CDR3 comprises 14 residues. Germline assignment: CDR1 SGHTA and CDR2 FQGNSA. V lost 1 base and J 6 bases, leaving 10 bases between the germline ends. Sequencing was done on a sample of PBMCs. This chain links TRBV7-2 with TRBJ1-5; D ambiguous. This TCR came from a man aged 30-40 years in good health and CMV-seronegative. The CDR3 loop is CASSLGRASQPQHF. The CDR3 DNA follows: TGTGCCAGCAGCTTAGGGCGGGCGAGTCAGCCCCAGCATTTT.